The 13 T cell receptor beta chains below all came from one sample that was sequenced in a study of T cells in Graves' hyperthyroidism and ophthalmopathy. Template material for amplifying TCR beta CDR3 regions consisted of RNA transcripts. HTBI primers were employed in a first-round RT-PCR of the TCR CDR3. MiXCR was run by TCRdb on the multiplex PCR reads, yielding one entry per CDR3 protein. The sample includes more than 550,000 distinct CDR3 sequences, around 20% of them seen just once. Sequencing input: blood. The receptor set was obtained from a woman aged 45-65 years with Graves' hyperthyroidism that later progressed to Graves' ophthalmopathy.

This clonotype appeared many times. The chain recombines TRBV2 with TRBJ1-1; TRBD1 matches 8 bases. The CDR3 covers 14 residues. The germline V gene has CDR1 SNHLY and CDR2 FYNNEI. V shed 3 bases and J 5 bases; nucleotides not matched to a gene: 5. CDR3 bases: TGTGCCAGCAGTGATGTCAGGGGGCAGACTGAAGCTTTCTTT. Its protein product is CASSDVRGQTEAFF.

A few counts support this clonotype. The chain couples TRBV29-1 to TRBJ2-4; no definite D call. Germline V CDR1 and CDR2: SQVTM, ANQGSEA. Trimming removed 2 bases from V and 5 bases from J, with 4 bases in between. The CDR3 length is 11 residues. CDR3 nucleotides: TGCAGCGTTGAAACTGAAAACATTCAGTACTTC. Its translation: CSVETENIQYF.

There are many counts of this clonotype. The rearrangement uses TRBV6-5 and TRBJ2-7; 9 nucleotides agree with TRBD1. CDR3 length: 15 amino acids. Germline lookup yields CDR1 MNHEY and CDR2 SVGAGI. With V trimmed by 4 bases and J by 1 base, 5 bases remained unmatched. CDR3 region: CASSLRDRVSYEQYF. In nucleotides, the CDR3 is TGTGCCAGCAGTTTACGGGACAGGGTTTCCTACGAGCAGTACTTC.

This clonotype was counted between two and nine times. The chain couples TRBV12-3 or TRBV12-4 to TRBJ2-6; D ambiguous. This CDR3 region has 18 residues. Trimming stripped 6 bases from V and 0 bases from J, with 18 bases between. This chain's CDR3 is CASRSSPGRSSGANVLTF. Written as DNA, the CDR3 is TGTGCCAGCAGAAGCTCCCCTGGGCGGAGCTCTGGGGCCAACGTCCTGACTTTC.

This rearrangement joins TRBV6-6 to TRBJ1-2; D ambiguous. Germline loops: CDR1 MNHNY, CDR2 SVGAGI (reference sequence). The CDR3 totals 13 residues. The ends were cut back, 1 base at V and 7 bases at J, with 10 bases in the middle. DNA for the CDR3: TGTGCCAGCAGTTACTTTAGTTTCTCTGGCTACACCTTC. This encodes CASSYFSFSGYTF.

In its sample, this clonotype was seen a few times. The chain combines TRBV27 with TRBJ1-2; 9 bases agree with TRBD1. Trimming took 6 bases from V and 8 from J; bases not matched to a gene: 13. Germline CDR1 and CDR2: MNHEY and SMNVEV (reference sequence). CDR3 length: 15 residues. The CDR3 here is CASRRLQGAERGYTF. In DNA, the CDR3 is TGTGCCAGCAGGCGACTACAGGGGGCTGAGCGAGGCTACACCTTC.

This clonotype was recorded at least ten times. The chain couples TRBV6-1 to TRBJ1-5; D is ambiguous. The germline CDR1 and CDR2 sequences are MNHNS and SASEGT. V lost 7 bases, J lost 3 bases, and 13 bases lay in between. The CDR3 is 14 residues long. The CDR3 spells CASKAAGSNQPQHF. CDR3 in DNA: TGTGCCAGCAAGGCGGCAGGCTCCAATCAGCCCCAGCATTTT.

The genes are TRBV19 and TRBJ2-2; weak D call: TRBD1 (5 bases). The V and J ends lost 5 bases and 1 base respectively, with 11 bases between them. The V gene's germline CDR1 is LNHDA and CDR2 SQIVND (reference sequence). The CDR3 sequence is 15 residues long. CDR3 sequence: CASSARVGNTGELFF. The CDR3, as DNA: TGTGCCAGTAGTGCCAGGGTCGGGAACACCGGGGAGCTGTTTTTT.

This clonotype has a handful of counts. The chain is built from TRBV6-5 and TRBJ1-5; no clear D. V dropped 0 bases and J dropped 7 bases, with 7 bases sitting between them. The CDR3 length is 13 residues. Germline V gives CDR1 MNHEY, CDR2 SVGAGI. The CDR3 here is CASSYSQEQPQHF. The CDR3 DNA is TGTGCCAGCAGTTACTCCCAAGAGCAGCCCCAGCATTTT.

This clonotype was counted ten times or more. An end of the junction differs from the germline gene, which may be a read error. Here the CDR3 reads CTSSMTEKNTEAFF. Written as DNA, the CDR3 is TGTACCAGCTCAATGACGGAAAAGAACACTGAAGCTTTCTTT. This chain links TRBV18 with TRBJ1-1; no reliable D call. This CDR3 has 14 residues. Looked up from germline, CDR1 is KGHSH and CDR2 is LQKENI.

This clonotype was counted ten times or more. The J gene is TRBJ2-7, the V gene TRBV11-2; D not certain. The CDR3 length is 16 residues. Looked up from germline, CDR1 is SGHAT and CDR2 is FQNNGV. The V gene lost 1 base and the J gene lost 1 base, with 14 bases spanning the gap. Here the CDR3 DNA reads TGTGCCAGCAGCTTAGTTTTGGGTACCCGATCCTACGAGCAGTACTTC. It yields the protein CASSLVLGTRSYEQYF.

V is TRBV20-1 and J is TRBJ2-3; no definite D call. There are 15 residues in the CDR3. The germline V and J ends were trimmed by 0 bases and 0 bases, with 10 bases remaining between them. The V gene's germline CDR1 is DFQATT and CDR2 SNEGSKA (reference sequence). CDR3 region: CSARDYETSTDTQYF. The CDR3 bases are TGCAGTGCTAGAGATTACGAGACTAGCACAGATACGCAGTATTTT.

This clonotype was detected only a few times. This chain joins TRBV7-9 and TRBJ2-2; D is possibly TRBD1 (6 bases). There are 15 residues in the CDR3. Germline CDR1 and CDR2: SEHNR and FQNEAQ (reference sequence). Trimming stripped 2 bases from V and 5 bases from J, with 12 bases between. CDR3 in DNA: TGTGCCAGCAGCTTATTGTCAGGGGTAACCGGGGAGCTGTTTTTT. Protein sequence: CASSLLSGVTGELFF.